This is a list of T cell receptor beta chains from one sample in a study of spatial heterogeneity in lung cancer. TCRdb redid the calling of the 5' RACE reads with MiXCR, one entry per CDR3 protein. The table includes 6,000 to 8,000 distinct CDR3 sequences, roughly 7% detected once. The specimen comprised lung tumor tissue, sampled at surgery. Receptors originate from a male donor with early-stage non-small cell lung cancer. Each CDR3 is given with its conserved first and last residue. D genes are given only for firm matches. The listing skips clone size in some rows; elsewhere it reads once, few, many or a size class.

clone_size	d_call	v_call	j_call	cdr3_nt	cdr3_aa
few	NA	TRBV2	TRBJ2-5	TGTGCCAGCAGTGTAGCGGAGGCCCAGTACTTC	CASSVAEAQYF
NA	NA	TRBV5-6	TRBJ2-4	TGTGCCAGCAGCGTGGACCTGGAGAACATTCAGTACTTC	CASSVDLENIQYF
medium-sized	NA	TRBV5-4	TRBJ1-5	TGTGCCAGCAGCTTCAGGGGTCAGCCCCAGCATTTT	CASSFRGQPQHF
many	NA	TRBV5-1	TRBJ1-1	TGCGCCAGCAGCTTGTCCCAGGGGAGGTACGCTTTCTTT	CASSLSQGRYAFF
many	NA	TRBV6-2/TRBV6-3	TRBJ2-3	TGTGCCAGTAGGACGGGAGAAACCGACACAGATACGCAGTATTTT	CASRTGETDTDTQYF
NA	NA	TRBV16	TRBJ1-1	TGTGCCAGCAGCCGAAGCGGGAACACTGAAGCTTTCTTT	CASSRSGNTEAFF
medium-sized	NA	TRBV28	TRBJ2-2	TGTGCCAGCAGTTTATGGGGGGAAGGCACCGGGGAGCTGTTTTTT	CASSLWGEGTGELFF
medium-sized	TRBD2	TRBV20-1	TRBJ2-1	TGCAGTGCTAGAGATCGGGCTAGCGGGAGACAGGCTGAGCAGTTCTTC	CSARDRASGRQAEQFF
many	NA	TRBV6-2/TRBV6-3	TRBJ1-5	TGTGCCAGCAGGACAGCACTGTATAGCAATCAGCCCCAGCATTTT	CASRTALYSNQPQHF
many	NA	TRBV20-1	TRBJ2-7	TGCAGTCCCTATCCCCGAGGGGCCTACGAGCAGTACTTC	CSPYPRGAYEQYF
medium-sized	NA	TRBV30	TRBJ1-1	TGTGCCTGGAGGGGGTATGGGGAAAACATTGAAGCTTTCTTT	CAWRGYGENIEAFF
NA	NA	TRBV24-1	TRBJ2-3	TGTGCCACCAGTGATTTGGGTCAGGGTGTTTCGGATACGCAGTATTTT	CATSDLGQGVSDTQYF